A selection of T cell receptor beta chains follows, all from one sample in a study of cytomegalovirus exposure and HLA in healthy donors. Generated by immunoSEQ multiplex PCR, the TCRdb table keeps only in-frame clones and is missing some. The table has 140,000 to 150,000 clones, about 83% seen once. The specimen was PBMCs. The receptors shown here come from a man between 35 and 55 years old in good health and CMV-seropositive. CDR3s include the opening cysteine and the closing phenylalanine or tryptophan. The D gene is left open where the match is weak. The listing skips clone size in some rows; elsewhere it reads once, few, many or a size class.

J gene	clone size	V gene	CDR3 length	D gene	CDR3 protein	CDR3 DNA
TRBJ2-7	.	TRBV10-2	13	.	CASAVAVIYEQYF	TGCGCCAGCGCGGTAGCGGTTATCTACGAGCAGTACTTC
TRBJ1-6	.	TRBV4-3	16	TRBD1	CASSQSTGGSYSPLHF	TGCGCCAGCAGCCAGTCGACAGGGGGTAGTTATTCACCCCTCCACTTT
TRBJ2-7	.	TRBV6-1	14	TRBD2	CASSELLAVYEQYF	TGTGCCAGCAGTGAACTCCTAGCGGTATACGAGCAGTACTTC
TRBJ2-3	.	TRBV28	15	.	CASSLSGGSTDTQYF	TGTGCCAGCAGTTTATCGGGCGGGAGCACAGATACGCAGTATTTT
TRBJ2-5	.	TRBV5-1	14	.	CASREGHGQETQYF	TGCGCCAGCAGAGAGGGACATGGTCAAGAGACCCAGTACTTC
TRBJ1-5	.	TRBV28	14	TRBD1	CASRSGQGDQPQHF	TGTGCCAGCAGATCCGGACAGGGCGATCAGCCCCAGCATTTT
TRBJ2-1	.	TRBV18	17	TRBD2	CASSRRLAGGGGNEQFF	TGTGCCAGCTCACGACGACTAGCGGGAGGGGGCGGCAATGAGCAGTTCTTC
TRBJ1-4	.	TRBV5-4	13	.	CASSIFSREKLFF	TGTGCCAGCAGCATTTTTTCCAGGGAAAAACTGTTTTTT
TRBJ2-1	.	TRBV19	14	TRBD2	CASSIRLAGGEQFF	TGTGCCAGTAGTATAAGGCTAGCGGGAGGGGAGCAGTTCTTC
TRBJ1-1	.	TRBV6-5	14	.	CASSYDIMNTEAFF	TGTGCCAGCAGTTATGACATTATGAACACTGAAGCTTTCTTT
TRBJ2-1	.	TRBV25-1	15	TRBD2	CASVNLAGDSNEQFF	TGTGCCAGCGTAAATCTAGCGGGAGACTCCAATGAGCAGTTCTTC
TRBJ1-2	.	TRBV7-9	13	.	CASSSLGSGDGTF	TGTGCCAGCAGCTCATTAGGTTCAGGGGACGGCACCTTC
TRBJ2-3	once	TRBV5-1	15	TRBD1	CASSLGQGGTDTQYF	TGCGCCAGCAGCTTGGGACAGGGGGGCACAGATACGCAGTATTTT
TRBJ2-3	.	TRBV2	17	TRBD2	CASNALPSGRAVTTQYF	TGTGCCAGCAACGCCCTTCCTAGCGGGAGGGCCGTGACTACGCAGTATTTT
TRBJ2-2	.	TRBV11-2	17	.	CASSPSADFRNTGELFF	TGTGCCAGCAGCCCGTCGGCGGACTTCCGAAACACCGGGGAGCTGTTTTTT
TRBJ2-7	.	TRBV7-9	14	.	CASSSAGRSYEQYF	TGTGCCAGCAGCTCGGCAGGTAGATCCTACGAGCAGTACTTC
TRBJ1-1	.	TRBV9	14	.	CASSEGSYHTEAFF	TGTGCCAGCAGCGAGGGGTCTTACCACACTGAAGCTTTCTTT
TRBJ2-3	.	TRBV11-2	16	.	CASSLSRGRGTDTQYF	TGTGCCAGCAGCTTATCACGGGGTAGGGGCACAGATACGCAGTATTTT
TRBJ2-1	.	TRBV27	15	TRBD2	CASSAGTIGRNEQFF	TGTGCCAGCAGTGCCGGGACTATAGGGCGCAATGAGCAGTTCTTC
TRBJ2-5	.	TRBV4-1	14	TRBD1	CASSPGQNQETQYF	TGCGCCAGCAGCCCGGGACAGAACCAAGAGACCCAGTACTTC
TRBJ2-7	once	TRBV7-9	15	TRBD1	CSSSRPGTGDYEQYF	TGTTCCAGCAGCCGTCCCGGGACAGGAGACTACGAGCAGTACTTC
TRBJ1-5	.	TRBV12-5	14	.	CASESDRRGQPQHF	TGTGCTAGTGAGTCCGACAGGCGCGGTCAGCCCCAGCATTTT
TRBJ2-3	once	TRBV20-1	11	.	CSARDRDTQYF	TGCAGTGCTAGAGATCGAGATACGCAGTATTTT
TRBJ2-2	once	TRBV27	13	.	CASRGWRAGELFF	TGTGCCAGCAGGGGATGGCGGGCCGGGGAGCTGTTTTTT
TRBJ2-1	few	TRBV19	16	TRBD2	CASSLGAGGPTNEQFF	TGTGCCAGTAGTTTGGGGGCGGGAGGGCCGACGAATGAGCAGTTCTTC
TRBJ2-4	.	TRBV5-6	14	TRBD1	CASSSGTATNIQYF	TGTGCCAGCAGCTCCGGGACAGCTACAAACATTCAGTACTTC
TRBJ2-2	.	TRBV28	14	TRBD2	CASSLGGDPRELFF	TGTGCCAGCAGTTTGGGGGGGGATCCCCGGGAGCTGTTTTTT
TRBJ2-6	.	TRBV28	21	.	CASSLTFAGTGFSAGANGLTF	TGTGCCAGCAGTTTAACGTTTGCGGGGACCGGATTCTCGGCTGGGGCCAACGGCCTGACTTTC
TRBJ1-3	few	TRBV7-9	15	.	CASSPTREERNTIYF	TGTGCCAGCAGCCCTACAAGGGAGGAAAGAAACACCATATATTTT
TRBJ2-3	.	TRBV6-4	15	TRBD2	CASSDSGTSPDTQYF	TGTGCCAGCAGTGATTCCGGGACTAGCCCAGATACGCAGTATTTT
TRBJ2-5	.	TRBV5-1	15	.	CASSLSGTYIEAQYF	TGCGCCAGCAGCTTGTCCGGGACATATATAGAGGCCCAGTACTTC
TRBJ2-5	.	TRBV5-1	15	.	CASSLSGHPGETQYF	TGCGCCAGCAGCTTGAGTGGCCACCCGGGGGAGACCCAGTACTTC
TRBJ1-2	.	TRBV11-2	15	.	CASSSRGGGSYGYTF	TGTGCCAGCAGCTCCAGAGGGGGTGGAAGCTATGGCTACACCTTC
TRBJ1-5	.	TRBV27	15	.	CASSFRGGLNQPQHF	TGTGCCAGCAGTTTCAGGGGCGGCCTCAATCAGCCCCAGCATTTT
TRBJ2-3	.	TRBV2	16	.	CASSEGQVPSSDTQYF	TGTGCCAGCAGTGAAGGGCAAGTCCCAAGTTCAGATACGCAGTATTTT
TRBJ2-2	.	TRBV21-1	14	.	CASSKGAVTGELFF	TGTGCCAGCAGCAAAGGCGCTGTCACCGGGGAGCTGTTTTTT
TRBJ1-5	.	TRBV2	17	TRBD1	CASSGLSGQVSNQPQHF	TGTGCCAGCAGTGGGCTCTCGGGACAGGTTAGCAATCAGCCCCAGCATTTT
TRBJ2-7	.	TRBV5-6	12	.	CASSSFSYEQYF	TGTGCCAGCAGCTCTTTCTCCTACGAGCAGTACTTC
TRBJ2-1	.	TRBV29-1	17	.	CSVEVVHLYEGEDEQFF	TGCAGCGTTGAGGTCGTCCATCTCTATGAGGGTGAAGATGAGCAGTTCTTC
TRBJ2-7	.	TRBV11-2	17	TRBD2	CASSLDRGRGRAGEQYF	TGTGCCAGCAGCTTAGATCGAGGTCGCGGGAGGGCCGGGGAGCAGTACTTC
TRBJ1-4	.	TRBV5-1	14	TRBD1	CASSPGQLGEKLFF	TGCGCCAGCAGCCCGGGACAGCTAGGAGAAAAACTGTTTTTT
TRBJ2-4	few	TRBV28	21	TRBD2	CASSLGPSTSGRVGGKNIQYF	TGTGCCAGCAGTTTGGGCCCCTCAACTAGCGGGAGGGTTGGAGGCAAAAACATTCAGTACTTC
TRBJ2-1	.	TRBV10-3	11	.	CAIRANNEQFF	TGTGCCATCAGGGCAAACAATGAGCAGTTCTTC
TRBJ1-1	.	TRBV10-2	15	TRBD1	CASRLPGTDNTEAFF	TGCGCCAGCAGGCTCCCCGGGACAGATAACACTGAAGCTTTCTTT